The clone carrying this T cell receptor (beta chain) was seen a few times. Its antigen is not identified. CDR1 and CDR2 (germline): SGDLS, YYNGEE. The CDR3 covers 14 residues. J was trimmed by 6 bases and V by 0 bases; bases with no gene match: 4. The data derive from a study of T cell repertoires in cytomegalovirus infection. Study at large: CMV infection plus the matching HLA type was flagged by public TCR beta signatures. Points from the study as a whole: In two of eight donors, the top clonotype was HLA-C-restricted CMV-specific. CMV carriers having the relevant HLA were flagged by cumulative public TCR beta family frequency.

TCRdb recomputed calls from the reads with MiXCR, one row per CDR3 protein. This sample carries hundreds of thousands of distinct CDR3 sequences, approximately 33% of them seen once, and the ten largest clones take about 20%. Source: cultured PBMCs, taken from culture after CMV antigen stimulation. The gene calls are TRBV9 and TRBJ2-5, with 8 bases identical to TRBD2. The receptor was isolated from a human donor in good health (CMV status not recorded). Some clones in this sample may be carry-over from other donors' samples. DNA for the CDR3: TGTGCCAGCAGCGTAGCGGGGGGGTGGAAGACCCAGTACTTC. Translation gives CASSVAGGWKTQYF.